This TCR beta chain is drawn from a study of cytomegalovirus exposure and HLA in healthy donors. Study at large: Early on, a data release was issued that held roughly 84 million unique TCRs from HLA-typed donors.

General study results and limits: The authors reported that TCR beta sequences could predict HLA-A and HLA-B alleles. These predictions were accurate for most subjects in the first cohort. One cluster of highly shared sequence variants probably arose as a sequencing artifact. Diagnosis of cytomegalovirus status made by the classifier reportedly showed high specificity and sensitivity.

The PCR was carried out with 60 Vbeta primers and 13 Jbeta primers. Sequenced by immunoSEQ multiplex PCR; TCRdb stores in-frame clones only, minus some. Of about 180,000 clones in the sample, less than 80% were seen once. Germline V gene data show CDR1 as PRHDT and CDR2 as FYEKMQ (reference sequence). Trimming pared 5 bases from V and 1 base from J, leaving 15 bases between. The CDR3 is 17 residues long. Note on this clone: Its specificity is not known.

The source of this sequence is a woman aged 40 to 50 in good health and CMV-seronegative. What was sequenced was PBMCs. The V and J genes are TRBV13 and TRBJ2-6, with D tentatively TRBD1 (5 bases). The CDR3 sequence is CASSEEGAQSGANVLTF. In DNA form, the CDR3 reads TGTGCCAGCAGCGAGGAAGGGGCGCAGTCTGGGGCCAACGTCCTGACTTTC.